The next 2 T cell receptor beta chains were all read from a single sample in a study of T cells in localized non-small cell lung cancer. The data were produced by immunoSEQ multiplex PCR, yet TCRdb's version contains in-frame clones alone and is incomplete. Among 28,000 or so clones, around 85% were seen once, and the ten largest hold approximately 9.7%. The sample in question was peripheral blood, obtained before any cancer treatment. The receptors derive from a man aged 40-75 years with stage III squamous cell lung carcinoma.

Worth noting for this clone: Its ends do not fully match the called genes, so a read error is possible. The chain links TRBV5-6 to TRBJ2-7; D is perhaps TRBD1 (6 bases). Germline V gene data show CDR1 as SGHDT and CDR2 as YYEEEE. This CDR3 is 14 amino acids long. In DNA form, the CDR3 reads TGTACCAGCAGCTTGATACAGGGAACATACGAGCAGTACTTC. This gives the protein CTSSLIQGTYEQYF.

Here the CDR3 DNA reads TGCGCCAGCAGTGAGGGATGGTCGGGACAGGGATTCTACGAGCAGTACGTC. Protein: CASSEGWSGQGFYEQYV. The rearrangement joins TRBV10-1 to TRBJ2-7; 9 bases match TRBD1. This CDR3 is 17 amino acids long. Trimming removed 2 bases from V and 3 bases from J; junction bases left unmatched: 11. Germline assignment: CDR1 WNHNN and CDR2 SYGVQD (reference sequence).